The 17 T cell receptor beta chains presented below share a single source sample, sequenced in a study of CD8+CD57+ T cells in acquired aplastic anemia. Flow cytometry had shown expanded CD8+CD57+ cells in the patients chosen for sequencing. TCR beta VDJ and CDR3 profiling used genomic DNA as template. Each CDR3 protein is one row after TCRdb ran MiXCR on the reads. The sample gives approximately 470,000 distinct CDR3 sequences, about a third of which show up once; nearly 0.85% is in the top ten. The source material was sorted CD4+, CD8+, or CD8+CD57+ T cells (not recorded which) from PBMCs. These receptors were obtained from a human donor with aplastic anemia.

This clonotype was counted only a few times. J is TRBJ1-6 and V is TRBV28; D gene uncertain. CDR3 length: 11 residues. The germline V gene encodes CDR1 MDHEN and CDR2 SYDVKM. V lost 7 bases, J lost 7 bases, and 5 bases lay in between. CDR3 nucleotide sequence: TGTGCCAGCAACGGAAATTCACCCCTCCACTTT. This codes for CASNGNSPLHF.

The V call is TRBV20-1, the J call TRBJ1-2; maybe TRBD1 (5 bases). The CDR3 has 14 amino acids. Per germline, CDR1 DFQATT and CDR2 SNEGSKA (reference sequence). Trimming removed 0 bases from V and 5 bases from J, with 13 bases in between. CDR3 sequence reads: CSARDLGVGYGYTF. In DNA form, the CDR3 reads TGCAGTGCTAGAGATCTAGGGGTCGGATATGGCTACACCTTC.

The rearrangement links TRBV2 to TRBJ1-2; a weak D match, TRBD1 (6 bases). This CDR3 has 15 amino acids. The V end was cut by 6 bases, the J end by 0 bases, with 14 bases between. CDR1 and CDR2 (germline): SNHLY, FYNNEI. The CDR3 is CASSPGGTTNYGYTF. The CDR3 DNA sequence: TGTGCCAGCAGCCCCGGGGGGACAACTAACTATGGCTACACCTTC.

CDR3 nucleotide sequence: TGCAGTGCTAGGGACGGGGGGCCGGCAGATACGCAGTATTTT. It translates to CSARDGGPADTQYF. V is TRBV20-1 and J is TRBJ2-3; tentatively, D is TRBD2 (7 bases). The CDR3 spans 14 residues. Between the trimmed V and J ends, which lost 3 bases and 4 bases, there was a span of 14 bases. Per germline, CDR1 DFQATT and CDR2 SNEGSKA (reference sequence).

J is TRBJ2-2 and V is TRBV7-9, with D possibly matching TRBD1 (6 bases). The germline gives CDR1 SEHNR, CDR2 FQNEAQ (reference sequence). Trimming pared 3 bases from V and 7 bases from J, leaving 9 bases between. The CDR3 contains 13 residues. The CDR3 sequence: CASSFTGNGELFF. The CDR3 bases are TGTGCCAGCAGCTTCACAGGGAACGGGGAGCTGTTTTTT.

The chain recombines TRBV2 with TRBJ1-2; 10 positions agree with TRBD1. Germline CDR1 reads SNHLY; CDR2 reads FYNNEI. The J segment lost 4 bases and the V segment lost 4 bases, leaving 3 bases of the junction unmatched. The CDR3 spans 14 residues. CDR3: CASSVRTGGYGYTF. The CDR3, as DNA: TGTGCCAGCAGTGTACGGACAGGGGGCTATGGCTACACCTTC. Full variable domain (rest looked up from reference TRBV2 and TRBJ1-2): EPEVTQTPSHQVTQMGQEVILRCVPISNHLYFYWYRQILGQKVEFLVSFYNNEISEKSEIFDDQFSVERPDGSNFTLKIRSTKLEDSAMYFCASSVRTGGYGYTFGSGTRLTVV.

This clonotype occurred a few times. The V and J genes are TRBV2 and TRBJ1-6; perhaps TRBD1 as D (5 bases). V was shortened by 6 bases and J by 4 bases, with 13 bases between the two germline ends. In germline, CDR1 is SNHLY, CDR2 FYNNEI. This CDR3 comprises 15 residues. The CDR3 sequence: CASSRTGEYNSPLHF. The CDR3 nucleotides are TGTGCCAGCAGCCGAACGGGGGAGTATAATTCACCCCTCCACTTT.

This clonotype appeared a few times. The rearrangement uses TRBV19 and TRBJ1-6; D is perhaps TRBD1 (6 bases). The CDR3 has 13 residues. Germline assignment: CDR1 LNHDA and CDR2 SQIVND (reference sequence). The ends were cut back, 9 bases at V and 10 bases at J, with 16 bases in the middle. CDR3 nucleotide sequence: TGTGCCAGCGCCAAGGGGGAGGAATCACCCCTCCACTTT. This gives the protein CASAKGEESPLHF. Full variable domain (missing parts from reference TRBV19 and TRBJ1-6): DGGITQSPKYLFRKEGQNVTLSCEQNLNHDAMYWYRQDPGQGLRLIYYSQIVNDFQKGDIAEGYSVSREKKESFPLTVTSAQKNPTAFYLCASAKGEESPLHFGNGTRLTVT.

This clonotype was detected only a few times. V and J are TRBV6-2 or TRBV6-3 and TRBJ1-2, with 11 bases lining up with TRBD1. CDR3 size: 19 residues. V was pared by 2 bases and J by 1 base, with 12 bases of the junction left unmatched. Germline V gene data show CDR1 as MNHEY and CDR2 as SVGEGT. CDR3 loop: CASSYEPGQGDNSNYGYTF. The CDR3 region has the DNA TGTGCCAGCAGTTACGAGCCGGGACAGGGGGACAATAGTAACTATGGCTACACCTTC.

At least ten counts were recorded for this clonotype. The chain links TRBV9 to TRBJ2-5; D is unresolved. V lost 4 bases, J lost 2 bases, and 12 bases lay in between. Germline V gives CDR1 SGDLS, CDR2 YYNGEE. The CDR3 runs 14 residues. CDR3 DNA: TGTGCCAGCAGCCCGACCCCAGCGCAAGAGACCCAGTACTTC. Translating it yields CASSPTPAQETQYF.

This clonotype has ten or more counts. J is TRBJ1-3 and V is TRBV2; maybe TRBD1 (6 bases). CDR1 and CDR2 from the germline V gene are SNHLY and FYNNEI. V lost 2 bases and J lost 5, with 13 bases in between. CDR3 length: 15 residues. In DNA form, the CDR3 reads TGTGCCAGCAGTGAAACCCCGGGGGCTAGAAACACCATATATTTT. Amino acid sequence: CASSETPGARNTIYF.

This clonotype showed up just a few times. At one end the junction does not follow the germline gene, possibly because of a read error. V and J are TRBV5-6 and TRBJ2-7, with a weak D call TRBD1 (6 bases). CDR3 size: 14 residues. The germline gives CDR1 SGHDT, CDR2 YYEEEE. This CDR3 is CASSLDSSIYEQYF. In DNA, the CDR3 is TGTGCCAGCAGTTTGGACAGTTCCATCTACGAGCAGTACTTC.

The rearrangement links TRBV24-1 to TRBJ1-2, with D unresolved. Germline values: CDR1 KGHDR, CDR2 SFDVKD. Deletions cut 7 bases from V and 6 bases from J, with 5 bases between. The CDR3 is made up of 10 amino acids. In DNA form, the CDR3 reads TGTGCCACCAGGGAGGATGGCTACACCTTC. Protein product: CATREDGYTF.

The V and J genes are TRBV10-3 and TRBJ2-3; a weak D match, TRBD1 (6 bases). Germline CDR1 is ENHRY and CDR2 is SYGVKD. The V end was cut by 6 bases, the J end by 2 bases, with 12 bases between. The CDR3 consists of 14 residues. The CDR3 nucleotides read TGTGCCATCAGCTCCGGGACACCCACAGATACGCAGTATTTT. Its translation: CAISSGTPTDTQYF.

The rearrangement joins TRBV12-3 or TRBV12-4 to TRBJ2-3, with D possibly matching TRBD1 (5 bases). The CDR3 is 14 residues long. V was cut by 6 bases and J by 0 bases, with 10 bases left in between. CDR3 DNA sequence: TGTGCCAGCAGCCAACAGGTTAGCACAGATACGCAGTATTTT. Encoded protein: CASSQQVSTDTQYF.

Concerning this clonotype itself: A much more abundant neighbour one base away suggests this may be a read error. This likely comes from a read error, as the CDR3 has no conserved phenylalanine or tryptophan at its end. This sequence joins TRBV20-1 and TRBJ2-7, with D perhaps TRBD1 (5 bases). Per the germline V gene, CDR1 is DFQATT and CDR2 is SNEGSKA (reference sequence). V lost 1 base and J lost 5, with 9 bases in between. This CDR3 is 12 amino acids long. CDR3 sequence reads: CSARVTVDEQYL. CDR3 nucleotides: TGCAGTGCTAGAGTGACAGTGGACGAGCAGTACCTC.

Many counts were recorded for this clonotype. This chain connects TRBV11-3 to TRBJ2-7, with D perhaps TRBD1 (5 bases). Germline assignment: CDR1 SGHNT and CDR2 YENEEA. CDR3 length equals 15 residues. The V end lost 4 bases, the J end lost 2 bases, and 15 bases lay between the germline ends. CDR3 sequence (DNA): TGTGCCAGCAGCTCCTCAGGGTGGGCGACCTACGAGCAGTACTTC. Translating gives CASSSSGWATYEQYF.